This T cell receptor beta chain was sequenced for a study of blood T cell repertoires in COVID-19. Here immunoSEQ multiplex PCR was the method, and the copy in TCRdb shows in-frame clones only, minus some. The table records 100,000 to 150,000 clones, approximately 87% of them present only once. Germline V lookup: CDR1 SGHRS, CDR2 YFSETQ. This CDR3 has 13 residues. Between the trimmed V and J ends, which lost 4 bases and 8 bases, there was a span of 15 bases. Sequenced material: peripheral blood. This chain joins TRBV5-1 and TRBJ1-2; tentative D call: TRBD1 (5 bases). This receptor was obtained from a woman between 50 and 59 years old with acute or convalescent COVID-19. CDR3 residues: CASSPGGDTGYTF. CDR3 nucleotides: TGCGCCAGCAGCCCCGGAGGGGATACAGGCTACACCTTC.